This entry lists 4 T cell receptor beta chains sequenced from one sample in a study of T cell clonality in common variable immunodeficiency. Only in-frame clones appear in the TCRdb table, and some are missing; sequencing was by immunoSEQ multiplex PCR. The data show about 37,000 clones, none appearing only once, with approximately 3.6% held by the ten largest. The sample was peripheral blood mononuclear cells. All receptors come from a person between 18 and 75 years old in good health.

This clone has a count of ten or more. The read stops 3 residues short of the end of the CDR3; the missing end is completed from the germline J gene. V and J are TRBV24-1 and TRBJ2-3; the D gene is possibly TRBD2 (6 bases). Germline V CDR1 and CDR2: KGHDR, SFDVKD. The CDR3 consists of 15 residues. Trimming took 1 base from V and 2 from J, leaving 9 bases between them. CDR3 protein: CATSDLTGDTDTQYF. The DNA read from the CDR3 is TGTGCCACCAGTGATTTAACGGGGGACACAGATACG.

This clone was picked up many times. The read falls 3 residues short of the CDR3 end, and the missing part is taken from the germline J gene. The chain uses TRBV20-1 and TRBJ2-3; no definite D call. Germline V CDR1 and CDR2: DFQATT, SNEGSKA (reference sequence). There are 13 residues in the CDR3. V gave up 3 bases and J gave up 0 bases, with 7 bases separating them. The CDR3 loop is CSASRGSTDTQYF. The sequenced part of the CDR3 DNA is TGCAGTGCTAGCAGAGGTAGCACAGATACG.

At least ten counts were recorded for this clone. The read ends 3 residues before the CDR3 terminus; that terminus is restored from the germline J gene. In the same sample, other DNA sequences code for this CDR3. The rearrangement joins TRBV30 to TRBJ1-2; 9 bases match TRBD1. This CDR3 region has 16 residues. In germline, CDR1 is GTSNPN, CDR2 SVGIG (reference sequence). Trimming cost V 2 bases and J 1 base; bases outside gene matches: 8. CDR3 loop: CAWSSRDREFNYGYTF. The covered CDR3 bases are TGTGCCTGGAGTTCCCGGGACAGGGAGTTTAACTATGGC. Filled out from reference TRBV30 and TRBJ1-2, the complete variable domain reads SQTIHQWPATLVQPVGSPLSLECTVEGTSNPNLYWYRQAAGRGLQLLFYSVGIGQISSEVPQNLSASRPQDRQFILSSKKLLLSDSGFYLCAWSSRDREFNYGYTFGSGTRLTVV.

Ten or more counts support this clone. The CDR3 end falls 3 residues outside the read, so it is completed with the germline J gene. The V gene is TRBV20-1, the J gene TRBJ1-2, with TRBD1 matching over 12 bases. V shed 5 bases, J shed 5 bases, and the junction held 6 bases outside the gene matches. CDR1 DFQATT and CDR2 SNEGSKA come from the germline V gene (reference sequence). The CDR3 covers 14 residues. CDR3 amino acids: CSAQTGQGAYGYTF. Partial CDR3 DNA: TGCAGTGCTCAGACGGGACAGGGGGCTTATGGC.